These 18 T cell receptor beta chains share one sample of origin, sequenced in a study of OX40 agonist ivuxolimab in advanced cancers. Assay: immunoSEQ multiplex PCR; the TCRdb copy retains only in-frame clones and omits some. Here the sample spans about 50,000 clones, roughly 88% being singletons. The sequences come from CD4+ or CD8+ T cells sorted from blood, collected in a trial of the OX40 agonist ivuxolimab. The receptors shown here come from an adult with an advanced solid tumor such as melanoma, head and neck, liver or kidney cancer.

The chain couples TRBV19 to TRBJ2-7; D is ambiguous. V dropped 6 bases and J dropped 1 base, with 10 bases sitting between them. Germline V lookup: CDR1 LNHDA, CDR2 SQIVND (reference sequence). This CDR3 comprises 13 residues. CDR3: CASSGSASYEQYF. The CDR3 nucleotides are TGTGCCAGTAGCGGTTCGGCGTCCTACGAGCAGTACTTC.

The CDR3 region is CASSLTGGRQPQHF. The CDR3 coding sequence is TGTGCCAGCAGCCTAACAGGGGGAAGGCAGCCCCAGCATTTT. The V call is TRBV6-8, the J call TRBJ1-5; 8 nucleotides align to TRBD1. V was clipped by 6 bases and J by 7 bases; unmatched bases: 8. The CDR3 loop spans 14 amino acids. Germline values: CDR1 MNHGY, CDR2 SAAAGT.

The V gene is TRBV11-2, the J gene TRBJ2-7, with D unresolved. With 8 bases removed from V and 0 bases from J, the gap between germline ends came to 8 bases. The V gene's germline CDR1 is SGHAT and CDR2 FQNNGV. The CDR3 has 12 residues. The CDR3 nucleotides read TGTGCCAGCCGAAAGGACTCCTACGAGCAGTACTTC. Translating it yields CASRKDSYEQYF.

This clone was seen more than once but under ten times. The rearrangement uses TRBV6-5 and TRBJ2-3; tentative D call: TRBD1 (5 bases). CDR1 is MNHEY, CDR2 SVGAGI, per germline. There are 12 residues in the CDR3. V was shortened by 6 bases and J by 9 bases, with 13 bases between the two germline ends. The chain's CDR3 is CASRPVKGTQYF. In DNA, the CDR3 is TGTGCCAGCAGGCCTGTAAAGGGGACGCAGTATTTT.

The rearrangement links TRBV6-1 to TRBJ1-5; D might be TRBD1 (6 bases). Germline lookup yields CDR1 MNHNS and CDR2 SASEGT. This CDR3 comprises 15 residues. Trimming took 3 bases from V and 2 from J, leaving 11 bases between them. As DNA, the CDR3 is TGTGCCAGCAGTGATGAGGGGGGAGGCAATCAGCCCCAGCATTTT. Protein: CASSDEGGGNQPQHF.

This sequence joins TRBV5-4 and TRBJ2-5, with D possibly being TRBD1 (6 bases). The V gene's germline CDR1 is SGHNT and CDR2 YYREEE (reference sequence). Trimming left V 4 bases short and J 4 bases short, with 17 bases between. The CDR3 length is 15 residues. In nucleotides, the CDR3 is TGTGCCAGCAGCGCACGTCGAGTGACAGGAGAGACCCAGTACTTC. The encoded protein is CASSARRVTGETQYF.

The CDR3 bases are TGTGCCAGCAGCTTAGGGGATGGGGATACGCAGTATTTT. Translating gives CASSLGDGDTQYF. This sequence joins TRBV11-3 and TRBJ2-3, with unresolved D. The germline gives CDR1 SGHNT, CDR2 YENEEA. V was shortened by 1 base and J by 6 bases, with 8 bases between the two germline ends. The CDR3 is 13 amino acids.

This sequence joins TRBV12-5 and TRBJ2-1; D assignment may be TRBD1 or TRBD2 (6 bases each). This CDR3 region has 18 residues. Per germline, CDR1 LGHNT and CDR2 FRNRAP. V was trimmed by 0 bases and J by 0 bases, leaving 15 bases between them. Here the CDR3 reads CASGLVQGGAGSYNEQFF. The CDR3 DNA reads as TGTGCTAGTGGTTTGGTACAGGGCGGAGCGGGCTCCTACAATGAGCAGTTCTTC.

V usage is TRBV10-3 and J usage is TRBJ1-1, with D unclear. CDR1 and CDR2 (germline): ENHRY, SYGVKD. The CDR3 loop spans 12 amino acids. Trimming took off 0 bases at V and 5 bases at J, with 4 bases between the two ends. The CDR3 loop is CAISESETEAFF. The DNA of the CDR3 is TGTGCCATCAGTGAGTCGGAGACTGAAGCTTTCTTT.

J is TRBJ1-1 and V is TRBV15; D uncertain. The CDR3 totals 15 residues. The germline CDR1 and CDR2 sequences are LNHNV and YYDKDF (reference sequence). V was clipped by 0 bases and J by 1 base, with 9 bases between them. In DNA form, the CDR3 reads TGTGCCACCAGCAGAGATTCCGCTCCGAACACTGAAGCTTTCTTT. Residues: CATSRDSAPNTEAFF.

The chain recombines TRBV5-1 with TRBJ2-7, with TRBD2 identical over 10 bases. The germline CDR1 and CDR2 sequences are SGHRS and YFSETQ. The CDR3 sequence is 15 residues long. Germline trimming cut 4 bases from V and 1 base from J; bases unmatched to any gene: 5. The CDR3 nucleotides read TGCGCCAGCAGCGAGGGGACTAGCGCATCCTACGAGCAGTACTTC. Its translation is CASSEGTSASYEQYF.

This clone was seen once. The rearrangement links TRBV30 to TRBJ2-3, with D perhaps TRBD1 or TRBD2 (5 bases each). V was clipped by 3 bases and J by 2 bases, with 18 bases between them. Germline CDR1 GTSNPN, CDR2 SVGIG (reference sequence). The CDR3 sequence is 16 residues long. CDR3: CAWRRGTAVNTDTQYF. The CDR3 DNA is TGTGCCTGGAGGAGAGGGACCGCCGTTAACACAGATACGCAGTATTTT.

The gene calls are TRBV7-3 and TRBJ2-3; the D is unclear. Trimming stripped 4 bases from V and 4 bases from J, with 12 bases between. CDR3 length: 14 amino acids. Germline V gives CDR1 SGHTA, CDR2 FQGTGA. The CDR3 is CASSSDPVADTQYF. In nucleotides, the CDR3 is TGTGCCAGCAGCTCAGACCCGGTTGCAGATACGCAGTATTTT.

The chain carries TRBV10-3 and TRBJ2-7; D is ambiguous. The V and J ends lost 0 bases and 5 bases respectively, with 14 bases between them. This CDR3 has 15 residues. Germline V gene lookup returns CDR1 ENHRY and CDR2 SYGVKD. The CDR3 region is CAISESGFKDHEQYF. The CDR3 nucleotides are TGTGCCATCAGTGAGTCGGGGTTTAAAGACCACGAGCAGTACTTC.

The V gene is TRBV6-1, the J gene TRBJ1-5, with D maybe TRBD1 (6 bases). The CDR3 runs 14 residues. Germline CDR1 is MNHNS and CDR2 is SASEGT. V lost 2 bases, J lost 9 bases, and 14 bases lay in between. The DNA for the CDR3 is TGTGCCAGCAGTGAATCGGGGGGGGCTAGGCCCCAGCATTTT. Amino acid sequence: CASSESGGARPQHF.

V is TRBV7-8 and J is TRBJ2-1; D may be TRBD2 (5 bases). Germline lookup yields CDR1 SGHVS and CDR2 FQNEAQ. Trimming left V 3 bases short and J 0 bases short, with 6 bases between. The CDR3 spans 14 residues. Here the CDR3 reads CASSFRDSYNEQFF. The CDR3 region has the DNA TGTGCCAGCAGCTTCCGGGACTCCTACAATGAGCAGTTCTTC.

This clone has only a few counts. The CDR3 nucleotides read TGCAGCGTTCGCCCCGACGGGGTCAGGAACACTGAAGCTTTCTTT. It translates to CSVRPDGVRNTEAFF. The chain couples TRBV29-1 to TRBJ1-1; D unresolved. Trimming removed 5 bases at V and 1 base at J, with 17 bases between. The length of the CDR3 is 15 residues. CDR1 is SQVTM and CDR2 is ANQGSEA in the germline V gene. The variable domain in full, completed from reference TRBV29-1 and TRBJ1-1, reads SAVISQKPSRDICQRGTSLTIQCQVDSQVTMMFWYRQQPGQSLTLIATANQGSEATYESGFVIDKFPISRPNLTFSTLTVSNMSPEDSSIYLCSVRPDGVRNTEAFFGQGTRLTVV.

This rearrangement joins TRBV29-1 to TRBJ1-2, with D possibly being TRBD1 (6 bases). The germline V gene encodes CDR1 SQVTM and CDR2 ANQGSEA. This CDR3 has 13 residues. Trimming removed 6 bases at V and 6 bases at J, with 17 bases between. The CDR3 region is CSVQTGTVDGYTF. As DNA, the CDR3 is TGCAGCGTCCAGACAGGCACGGTCGATGGCTACACCTTC.